The 3 T cell receptor beta chains below all came from one sample that was sequenced in a study of T cell clones after liver transplantation. Clones were read by immunoSEQ multiplex PCR, and TCRdb kept only the in-frame ones, dropping some. The sample shows about 70,000 clones, under 90% of them seen only once. Sample: CD4+ T cells from blood, taken 12 months after liver transplant. These receptors originate from a human patient who received a liver transplant. The graft donor may be the source of some T cells.

This sequence joins TRBV18 and TRBJ2-7; D is possibly TRBD2 (7 bases). The germline gives CDR1 KGHSH, CDR2 LQKENI. Trimming cost V 4 bases and J 2 bases, with 18 bases left between them. This CDR3 has 16 residues. The CDR3 spells CASSLFGGGGTYEQYF. CDR3 DNA sequence: TGTGCCAGCTCACTCTTCGGTGGGGGGGGCACCTACGAGCAGTACTTC.

The chain couples TRBV28 to TRBJ2-7; D call uncertain. The CDR3 covers 16 residues. The V end lost 3 bases, the J end lost 3 bases, and 18 bases lay between the germline ends. Germline V gene sequence: CDR1 MDHEN, CDR2 SYDVKM. CDR3 loop: CASSLLLRRIFYEQYF. In DNA, the CDR3 is TGTGCCAGCAGTTTGTTACTGCGGCGGATATTCTACGAGCAGTACTTC.

This clone was seen only a few times. This sequence joins TRBV15 and TRBJ1-5; TRBD1 is a possible D gene (6 bases). Germline loops: CDR1 LNHNV, CDR2 YYDKDF (reference sequence). Trimming pared 8 bases from V and 3 bases from J, leaving 11 bases between. CDR3 length equals 13 residues. This CDR3 is CATWGGLNQPQHF. For the CDR3, the DNA is TGTGCCACCTGGGGGGGGCTCAATCAGCCCCAGCATTTT.